This T cell receptor beta chain was retrieved from a study of CD8 T cells in Susac syndrome (dated by TCRdb to the late 2010s). In terms of the full investigation: Repertoire sequencing was used to test whether CD8+ T cell activation and differentiation in Susac syndrome was antigen driven. Points the paper makes about the study in general: The number of individuals in the TCR sequencing and HLA analysis was acknowledged as relatively small.

A note on this clonotype: There is no known antigen for this receptor. One base away there is no much larger clone; base qualities are not given.

RNA was extracted with the RNeasy kit and roughly 0.45 to 1 ug was reverse transcribed using random hexamers. TCR beta CDR3 regions were amplified with the immunoSEQ multiplex PCR assay covering 54 Vbeta and 13 Jbeta segments. PCR amplification bias was corrected by using a synthetic template baseline for primer optimization and computational correction. In the source study's methods: Reads were annotated to V, D and J genes per IMGT and analyzed with immunoSEQ Analyzer, keeping only productive sequences. Clonality was calculated as one minus the Shannon entropy normalized by log2 of the number of productive unique sequences. Public and private clones were assessed among the 100 most prevalent clones of each patient and control. Clones were defined as Susac-specific if absent from the healthy and MS cohorts, from 900 to 1,300 published viral clones and from other ImmuneACCESS disease sequences. TCRdb itself trimmed the public reads at Q25 with fastp, ran MiXCR and retained productive beta chains. Rows with one shared CDR3 protein collapse into an entry with the most common genes and DNA. None of the V and J calls come from the authors' own analysis; TCRdb made them. The sample profile shows 150,000 to 200,000 distinct CDR3 sequences; about 94% of them were found once. More than 0.13% of the sample goes to the ten largest clones.

V lost 8 bases and J lost 2 bases; the stretch between them is 7 bases long. Spanning cysteine to phenylalanine, the CDR3 consists of 12 amino acids. Only the CDR3 DNA is retained, 36 bases long and in frame from the first base. Taken from the germline V gene, the CDR1 and CDR2 loops are MDHEN and SYDVKM. Peripheral blood CD8+ and CD4+ T cells from healthy donors, Susac syndrome patients and multiple sclerosis patients were profiled by high-throughput TCR beta sequencing. Healthy donors were included as age- and sex-matched controls. Bulk CD8+ and CD4+ T cells were purified magnetically by negative isolation, whereas CD8+ TEMRA cells were enriched by FACS. Blood was drawn into EDTA tubes, processed within 24 hours, and PBMCs were isolated by density gradient centrifugation. PBMCs intended for TCR sequencing were cryopreserved in liquid nitrogen and thawed later in a water bath at 37 degrees C. The sorted or isolated CD4+, CD8+ and CD8+ TEMRA cells reached a purity of at least 90%.

This receptor chain uses TRBV28 and TRBJ2-1, with no D gene named confidently. This sequence was found in a human donor in good health. Sequenced material: CD4+ T cells from PBMCs. CDR3 loop: CASALPYNEQFF. The DNA sequence follows: TGTGCCAGCGCCCTCCCCTACAATGAGCAGTTCTTC.